A selection of T cell receptor gamma chains follows, all from one sample in a study of fetal and pediatric gammadelta thymocytes. TCRdb reanalysed the reads via CATT. The data contain some 560 gamma-chain clones, 4% of them singletons. The sample was non-Vgamma9Vdelta2 gamma-delta T cells from the thymus. The origin of the receptors is a child who underwent cardiac surgery and was recorded as healthy. Each CDR3 is given with its conserved first and last residue. The order of the fields is clone size, J gene, V gene, CDR3 DNA, CDR3 protein. Expanded clones get a size class; other rows say once, few or many, or leave the size out.

large | TRGJ1/TRGJ2 | TRGV8 | TGTGCCACCTGGGACCCGAATTATTATAAGAAACTCTTT | CATWDPNYYKKLF
large | TRGJ1/TRGJ2 | TRGV5 | TGTGCCACCTGGGACAGGCCTGAGAAACTCTTT | CATWDRPEKLF
large | TRGJ1/TRGJ2 | TRGV3 | TGTGCCACCTGGGACAGGGATTCTTATTATAAGAAACTCTTT | CATWDRDSYYKKLF
medium-sized | TRGJ1/TRGJ2 | TRGV5 | TGTGCCACTCTGCGATATAAGAAACTCTTT | CATLRYKKLF
large | TRGJ1/TRGJ2 | TRGV8 | TGTGCCACCTGGGACACCCTTTATAAGAAACTCTTT | CATWDTLYKKLF
medium-sized | TRGJ1/TRGJ2 | TRGV4 | TGTGCCACCTGGTCTTGTTATTATAAGAAACTCTTT | CATWSCYYKKLF
large | TRGJ1/TRGJ2 | TRGV3 | TGTGCCACCTGGGACAGATTACTTTATTATAAGAAACTCTTT | CATWDRLLYYKKLF
large | TRGJ1/TRGJ2 | TRGV3 | TGTGCCACCTGGGACAGGCAGGACCATGAGAAACTCTTT | CATWDRQDHEKLF
medium-sized | TRGJ1/TRGJ2 | TRGV9 | TGTGCCTTGTGGGAGGTGCCCCTCGGGGATAAGAAACTCTTT | CALWEVPLGDKKLF
large | TRGJ1/TRGJ2 | TRGV10 | TGTGCTGCGTGGGATTATAACTATTATAAGAAACTCTTT | CAAWDYNYYKKLF
large | TRGJP2 | TRGV3 | TGTGCCACCTGGGACAGGCCGGGTAGTGATTGGATCAAGACGTTT | CATWDRPGSDWIKTF
large | TRGJ1/TRGJ2 | TRGV3 | TGTGCCACCTGGGACAGGCGCCGTTATAAGAAACTCTTT | CATWDRRRYKKLF
large | TRGJ1/TRGJ2 | TRGV8 | TGTGCCACCTGGACCCATTATAAGAAACTCTTT | CATWTHYKKLF
large | TRGJ1/TRGJ2 | TRGV8 | TGTGCCACCTGGGATAGGCGGGGCCATAAGAAACTCTTT | CATWDRRGHKKLF
medium-sized | TRGJP1 | TRGV10 | TGTGCTGCGTGTAAAGGGGAGACCACTGGTTGGTTCAAGATATTT | CAACKGETTGWFKIF
large | TRGJ1/TRGJ2 | TRGV10 | TGTGCTGCGCAAAGGTATTATAAGAAACTCTTT | CAAQRYYKKLF
. | TRGJ1/TRGJ2 | TRGV2 | TGTGCCACCTGGGACGGGCGTGAGGATTATTATAAGAAACTCTTT | CATWDGREDYYKKLF
. | TRGJ1/TRGJ2 | TRGV9 | TGTGCCGTGTGGGACCCTCGGAGCTATTATAAGAAACTCTTT | CAVWDPRSYYKKLF
large | TRGJ1/TRGJ2 | TRGV3 | TGTGCCACCTGGGAGCTTTATAAGAAACTCTTT | CATWELYKKLF
large | TRGJ1/TRGJ2 | TRGV3 | TGTGCCACCTGGGACATTTTTTATAAGAAACTCTTT | CATWDIFYKKLF
medium-sized | TRGJP | TRGV9 | TGTGCCTTGTGGGAGGCCCGCATCCTCGCGTTGGGCAAAAAAATCAAGGTATTT | CALWEARILALGKKIKVF
large | TRGJP1 | TRGV9 | TGTGCCTTGCCCTATCCCTCGCATACCACTGGTTGGTTCAAGATATTT | CALPYPSHTTGWFKIF